Shown below are 6 T cell receptor beta chains from a single sample sequenced in a study of cytomegalovirus exposure and HLA in healthy donors. PCR primers comprised 60 Vbeta and 13 Jbeta primers. Clones were sequenced by immunoSEQ multiplex PCR, and TCRdb holds only the in-frame ones, with some missing. This table holds 180,000 or so clones, around four fifths found once. Sequencing was carried out using PBMCs. The receptors stem from a man younger than 35 in good health and CMV-seronegative.

Regarding this clone: Other DNA sequences within the sample encode an identical CDR3. The chain links TRBV29-1 to TRBJ1-2, with TRBD1 matching over 10 bases. Germline CDR1 reads SQVTM; CDR2 reads ANQGSEA. The CDR3 is 12 residues long. The ends lost 1 base at V and 7 bases at J; junction bases unmatched: 0. As DNA, the CDR3 is TGCAGCGTTGAAGGGACAGGGGGTGGCTACACCTTC. Its translation is CSVEGTGGGYTF.

This chain links TRBV19 with TRBJ1-2; 8 nucleotides match TRBD1. V shed 7 bases and J 5 bases; nucleotides not matched to a gene: 9. The CDR3 runs to 14 residues. Germline CDR1 reads LNHDA; CDR2 reads SQIVND (reference sequence). The CDR3 reads CASNQQGAAYGYTF. In nucleotides, the CDR3 is TGTGCCAGTAACCAGCAGGGGGCTGCTTATGGCTACACCTTC.

V and J are TRBV6-1 and TRBJ2-1, with 7 nucleotides matching TRBD2. After removal of 6 bases from V and 6 bases from J, the junction contained 8 bases not matched to a gene. CDR3 size: 14 residues. Germline V gene sequence: CDR1 MNHNS, CDR2 SASEGT. CDR3 DNA sequence: TGTGCCAGCAGAAATCCCTCGGGAGGCAATGAGCAGTTCTTC. It translates to CASRNPSGGNEQFF.

The rearrangement uses TRBV5-6 and TRBJ1-2; D remains unclear. CDR1 and CDR2 from the germline V gene are SGHDT and YYEEEE. Trimming took 3 bases from V and 7 from J, leaving 13 bases between them. The CDR3 extends over 13 amino acids. CDR3 in amino acids: CASSWSRTGGYTF. The DNA for the CDR3 is TGTGCCAGCAGCTGGTCCCGTACGGGTGGCTACACCTTC.

The rearrangement links TRBV15 to TRBJ1-4; 9 positions match TRBD1. CDR3 length: 18 amino acids. Per the germline V gene, CDR1 is LNHNV and CDR2 is YYDKDF (reference sequence). V gave up 1 base and J gave up 2 bases; unmatched junction bases: 8. The chain's CDR3 is CATSRAGTGRRTNEKLFF. Here the CDR3 DNA reads TGTGCCACCAGCAGAGCCGGGACAGGGAGGAGGACTAATGAAAAACTGTTTTTT.

The J gene is TRBJ1-2, the V gene TRBV9, with D uncertain. The ends were cut back, 3 bases at V and 2 bases at J, with 11 bases in the middle. CDR1 and CDR2 (germline): SGDLS, YYNGEE. The CDR3 is 14 residues long. CDR3 nucleotides: TGTGCCAGCAGCGCTAGAAGAAACAACTATGGCTACACCTTC. This translates into CASSARRNNYGYTF.